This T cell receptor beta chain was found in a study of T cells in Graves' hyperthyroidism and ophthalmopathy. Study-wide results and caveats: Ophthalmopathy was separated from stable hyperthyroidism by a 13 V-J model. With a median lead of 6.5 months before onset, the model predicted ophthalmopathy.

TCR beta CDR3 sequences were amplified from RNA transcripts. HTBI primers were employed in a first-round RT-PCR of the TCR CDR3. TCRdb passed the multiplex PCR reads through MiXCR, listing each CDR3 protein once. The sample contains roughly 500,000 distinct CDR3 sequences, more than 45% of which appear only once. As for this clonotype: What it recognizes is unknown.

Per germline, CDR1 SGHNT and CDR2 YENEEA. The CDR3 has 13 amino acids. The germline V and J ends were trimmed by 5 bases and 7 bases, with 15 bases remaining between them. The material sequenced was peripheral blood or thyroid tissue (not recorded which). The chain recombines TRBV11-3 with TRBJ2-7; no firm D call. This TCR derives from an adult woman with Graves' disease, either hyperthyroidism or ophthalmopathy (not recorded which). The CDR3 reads CASSQGPTAEQYF. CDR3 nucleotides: TGTGCCAGCAGCCAAGGGCCTACGGCGGAGCAGTACTTC. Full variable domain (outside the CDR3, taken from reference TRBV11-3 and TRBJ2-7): EAGVVQSPRYKIIEKKQPVAFWCNPISGHNTLYWYLQNLGQGPELLIRYENEEAVDDSQLPKDRFSAERLKGVDSTLKIQPAELGDSAVYLCASSQGPTAEQYFGPGTRLTVT.